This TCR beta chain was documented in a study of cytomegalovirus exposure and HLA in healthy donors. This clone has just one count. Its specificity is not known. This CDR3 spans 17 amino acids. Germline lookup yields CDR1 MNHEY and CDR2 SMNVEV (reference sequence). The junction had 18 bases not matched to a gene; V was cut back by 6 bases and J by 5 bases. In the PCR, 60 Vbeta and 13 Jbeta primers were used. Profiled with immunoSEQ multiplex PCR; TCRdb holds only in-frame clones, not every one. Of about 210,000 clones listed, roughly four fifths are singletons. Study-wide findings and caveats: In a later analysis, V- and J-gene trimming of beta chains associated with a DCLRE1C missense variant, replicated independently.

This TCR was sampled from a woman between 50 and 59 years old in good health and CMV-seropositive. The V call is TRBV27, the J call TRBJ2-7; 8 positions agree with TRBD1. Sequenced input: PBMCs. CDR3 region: CASSLSRRTGTMDEQYF. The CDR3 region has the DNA TGTGCCAGCAGCCTAAGCCGTAGGACAGGGACCATGGACGAGCAGTACTTC.